A single sample gave rise to the 10 T cell receptor beta chains below, sequenced in a study of PD-1 blockade in classical Hodgkin lymphoma. Time point indicated: cycle 4 day 1 (C4D1), after 5 to 7 weeks of nivolumab. All patients experienced relapse after autologous stem cell transplantation, and brentuximab vedotin exposure was variable. Purification of CD4+ T cells from thawed PBMCs was performed via magnetic negative selection. Clones were read by immunoSEQ multiplex PCR, and TCRdb kept only the in-frame ones, dropping some. The sample has approximately 10,000 clones; 65% to 85% are singletons. Sequenced here: CD4+ T cells from blood, sampled before the fourth cycle of nivolumab. All receptors come from a human donor with classical Hodgkin lymphoma.

This clone came up once. The chain joins TRBV7-2 to TRBJ2-2; no definite D call. The V end was cut by 3 bases, the J end by 2 bases, with 10 bases between. The CDR3 loop spans 15 amino acids. Germline CDR1 SGHTA, CDR2 FQGNSA. The CDR3 loop is CASSFLGGNTGELFF. CDR3 nucleotides: TGTGCCAGCAGCTTTTTAGGTGGTAACACCGGGGAGCTGTTTTTT.

The chain recombines TRBV18 with TRBJ2-5; D gene uncertain. Trimming pared 2 bases from V and 5 bases from J, leaving 9 bases between. CDR1 is KGHSH and CDR2 is LQKENI in the germline V gene. This CDR3 region has 13 residues. CDR3 sequence (DNA): TGTGCCAGCTCACCAGGGCAGCTGGAGACCCAGTACTTC. Translation gives CASSPGQLETQYF.

As DNA, the CDR3 is TGTGCCAGCAGCCCCCGACTAGCGGGGGCGGGAGATACGCAGTATTTT. This translates into CASSPRLAGAGDTQYF. The rearrangement joins TRBV7-2 to TRBJ2-3; 12 nucleotides line up with TRBD2. The CDR3 loop spans 16 amino acids. Looked up from germline, CDR1 is SGHTA and CDR2 is FQGNSA. Unmatched junction bases numbered 8, after V lost 5 bases and J lost 5 bases.

The V call is TRBV7-2, the J call TRBJ2-7, with TRBD2 as a possible D gene (5 bases). The CDR3 totals 14 residues. Trimming shortened V by 3 bases and J by 2 bases, and 11 bases separated the two germline ends. CDR1 is SGHTA, CDR2 FQGNSA, per germline. CDR3 sequence (DNA): TGTGCCAGCAGCTTCGAAAGCGGCCCCTACGAGCAGTACTTC. The encoded protein is CASSFESGPYEQYF.

The genes are TRBV2 and TRBJ1-1; D is ambiguous. CDR1 SNHLY and CDR2 FYNNEI come from the germline V gene. This CDR3 has 17 amino acids. The V end was cut by 7 bases, the J end by 5 bases, with 26 bases between. The CDR3 loop is CASTTNNRTAQRTEAFF. The DNA of the CDR3 is TGTGCCAGCACTACTAATAATCGGACCGCCCAGAGGACTGAAGCTTTCTTT.

Turning to this clone: The junction and the germline gene differ at one end; a read error may be behind it. The genes are TRBV7-7 and TRBJ2-1, with 11 bases that match TRBD2. The CDR3 is made up of 15 amino acids. Germline assignment: CDR1 SSHAT and CDR2 FNYEAQ (reference sequence). As DNA, the CDR3 is TGTGCTAGCAGCTTACTAGCGGGAGTCTACAATGAGCAGTTCTTC. It translates to CASSLLAGVYNEQFF.

This clone showed up just once. The chain uses TRBV30 and TRBJ2-3; 15 positions agree with TRBD2. The ends lost 1 base at V and 3 bases at J; junction bases unmatched: 8. This CDR3 has 18 amino acids. The germline V gene has CDR1 GTSNPN and CDR2 SVGIG (reference sequence). CDR3 amino acids: CAWSDPGLAGGRTDTQYF. The CDR3 DNA reads as TGTGCCTGGAGTGACCCGGGACTAGCGGGAGGAAGGACAGATACGCAGTATTTT.

Here the CDR3 reads CASSLLGSDYGYTF. The CDR3 nucleotides read TGTGCCAGCAGCTTGTTAGGGAGTGACTATGGCTACACCTTC. The chain links TRBV5-5 to TRBJ1-2; D gene uncertain. The ends were cut back, 1 base at V and 3 bases at J, with 10 bases in the middle. This CDR3 is 14 amino acids long. Germline V gives CDR1 SGHKS, CDR2 YYEKEE (reference sequence).

The chain uses TRBV28 and TRBJ2-7, with 8 bases matching TRBD2. Germline CDR1 is MDHEN and CDR2 is SYDVKM. After removal of 3 bases from V and 0 bases from J, the junction contained 7 bases not matched to a gene. CDR3 length: 16 residues. The CDR3 loop is CASSFALAGLSYEQYF. The CDR3 DNA reads as TGTGCCAGCAGTTTCGCCCTAGCGGGCCTCTCCTACGAGCAGTACTTC.

By its share, this clone is medium-sized. The rearrangement joins TRBV15 to TRBJ1-2, with 9 bases aligning to TRBD1. V was pared by 3 bases and J by 7 bases, with 9 bases of the junction left unmatched. Per germline, CDR1 LNHNV and CDR2 YYDKDF (reference sequence). The length of the CDR3 is 15 residues. The CDR3 reads CATSSANRGHGGYTF. Here the CDR3 DNA reads TGTGCCACCAGCAGTGCCAACAGGGGGCACGGTGGCTACACCTTC.